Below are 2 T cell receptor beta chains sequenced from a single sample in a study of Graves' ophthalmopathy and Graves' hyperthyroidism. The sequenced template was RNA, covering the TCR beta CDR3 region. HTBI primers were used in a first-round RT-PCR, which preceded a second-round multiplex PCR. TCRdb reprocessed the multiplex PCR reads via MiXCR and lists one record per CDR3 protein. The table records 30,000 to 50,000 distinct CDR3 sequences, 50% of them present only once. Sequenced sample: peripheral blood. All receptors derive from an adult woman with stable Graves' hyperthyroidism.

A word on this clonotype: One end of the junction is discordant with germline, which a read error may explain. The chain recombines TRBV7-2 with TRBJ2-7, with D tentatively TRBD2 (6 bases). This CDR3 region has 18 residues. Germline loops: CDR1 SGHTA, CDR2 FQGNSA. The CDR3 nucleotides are TGTGTCAGCAGCTTAGGCTTTGGGAGGTTGATGACTACCTACGAGCAGTACTTC. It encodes CVSSLGFGRLMTTYEQYF.

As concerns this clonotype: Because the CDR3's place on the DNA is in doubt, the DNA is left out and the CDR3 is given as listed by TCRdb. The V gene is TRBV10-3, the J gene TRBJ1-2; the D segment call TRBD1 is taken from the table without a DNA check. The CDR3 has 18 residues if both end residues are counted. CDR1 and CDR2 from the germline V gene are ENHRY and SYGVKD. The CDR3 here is CAICSAPQVSKGHYGYTF.